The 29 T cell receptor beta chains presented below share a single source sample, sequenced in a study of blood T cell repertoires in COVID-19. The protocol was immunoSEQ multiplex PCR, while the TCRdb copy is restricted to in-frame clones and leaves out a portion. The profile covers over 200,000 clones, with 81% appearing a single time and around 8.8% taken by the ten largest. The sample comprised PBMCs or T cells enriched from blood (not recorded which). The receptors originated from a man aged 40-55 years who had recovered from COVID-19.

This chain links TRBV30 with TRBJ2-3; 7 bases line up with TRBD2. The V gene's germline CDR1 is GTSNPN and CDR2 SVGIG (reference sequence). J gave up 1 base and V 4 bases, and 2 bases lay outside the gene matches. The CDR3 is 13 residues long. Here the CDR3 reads CAWKLAGTDTQYF. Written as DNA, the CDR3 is TGTGCCTGGAAGCTAGCGGGCACAGATACGCAGTATTTT.

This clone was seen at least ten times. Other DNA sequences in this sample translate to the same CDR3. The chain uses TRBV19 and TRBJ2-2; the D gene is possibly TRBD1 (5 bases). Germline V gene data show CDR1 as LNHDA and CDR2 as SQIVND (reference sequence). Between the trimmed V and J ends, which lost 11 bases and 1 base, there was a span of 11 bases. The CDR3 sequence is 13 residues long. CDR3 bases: TGTGCCTCCACCGGACAGAACACCGGGGAGCTGTTTTTT. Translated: CASTGQNTGELFF.

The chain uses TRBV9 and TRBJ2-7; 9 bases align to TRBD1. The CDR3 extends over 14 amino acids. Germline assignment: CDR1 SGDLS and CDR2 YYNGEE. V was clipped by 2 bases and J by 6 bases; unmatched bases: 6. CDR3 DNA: TGTGCCAGCAGCGTTGGACAGGGGTCCCGCGAGCAGTACTTC. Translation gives CASSVGQGSREQYF. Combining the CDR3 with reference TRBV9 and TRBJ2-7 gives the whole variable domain DSGVTQTPKHLITATGQRVTLRCSPRSGDLSVYWYQQSLDQGLQFLIQYYNGEERAKGNILERFSAQQFPDLHSELNLSSLELGDSALYFCASSVGQGSREQYFGPGTRLTVT.

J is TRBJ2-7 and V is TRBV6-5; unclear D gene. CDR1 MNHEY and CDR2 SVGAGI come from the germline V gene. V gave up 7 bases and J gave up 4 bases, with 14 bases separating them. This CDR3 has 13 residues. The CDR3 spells CASTVSFGYEQYF. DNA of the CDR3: TGTGCCAGCACCGTCTCCTTCGGGTACGAGCAGTACTTC.

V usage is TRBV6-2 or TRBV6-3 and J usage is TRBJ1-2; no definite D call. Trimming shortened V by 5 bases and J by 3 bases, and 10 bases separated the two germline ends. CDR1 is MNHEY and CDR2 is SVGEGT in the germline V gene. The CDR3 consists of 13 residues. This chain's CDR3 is CASSNGIYYGYTF. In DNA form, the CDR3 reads TGTGCCAGCAGTAACGGGATATACTATGGCTACACCTTC.

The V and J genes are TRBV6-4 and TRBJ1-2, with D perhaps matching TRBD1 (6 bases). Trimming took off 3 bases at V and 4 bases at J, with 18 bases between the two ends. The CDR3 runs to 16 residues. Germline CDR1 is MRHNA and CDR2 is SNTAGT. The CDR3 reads CASSEQGGSNLYGYTF. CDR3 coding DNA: TGTGCCAGCAGTGAACAGGGAGGGAGTAATCTCTATGGCTACACCTTC.

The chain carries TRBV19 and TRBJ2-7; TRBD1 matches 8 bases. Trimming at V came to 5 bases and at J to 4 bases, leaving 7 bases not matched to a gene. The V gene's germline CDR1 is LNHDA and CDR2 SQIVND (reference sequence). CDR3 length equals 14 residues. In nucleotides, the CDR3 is TGTGCCAGTAGTTCGCGGACAGGGCATTACGAGCAGTACTTC. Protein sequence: CASSSRTGHYEQYF.

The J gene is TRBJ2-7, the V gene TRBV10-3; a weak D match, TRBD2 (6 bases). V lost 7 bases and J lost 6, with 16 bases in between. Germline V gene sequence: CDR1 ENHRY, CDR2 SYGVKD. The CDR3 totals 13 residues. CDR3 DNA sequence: TGTGCCATCACCTTCGGGACTTGGGGCGAGCAGTACTTC. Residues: CAITFGTWGEQYF.

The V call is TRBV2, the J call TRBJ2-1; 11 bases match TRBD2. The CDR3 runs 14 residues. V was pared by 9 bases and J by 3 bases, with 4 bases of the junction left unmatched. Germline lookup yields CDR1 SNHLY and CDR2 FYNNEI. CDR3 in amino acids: CARPTSGGYNEQFF. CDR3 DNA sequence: TGTGCCAGGCCCACTAGCGGGGGCTACAATGAGCAGTTCTTC. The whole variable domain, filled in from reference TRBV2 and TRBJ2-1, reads EPEVTQTPSHQVTQMGQEVILRCVPISNHLYFYWYRQILGQKVEFLVSFYNNEISEKSEIFDDQFSVERPDGSNFTLKIRSTKLEDSAMYFCARPTSGGYNEQFFGPGTRLTVL.

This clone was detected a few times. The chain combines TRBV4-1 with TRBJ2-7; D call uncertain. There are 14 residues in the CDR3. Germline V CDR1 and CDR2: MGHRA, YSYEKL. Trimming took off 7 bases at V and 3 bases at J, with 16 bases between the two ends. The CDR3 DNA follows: TGCGCCAGCACACCGGCACCGCAGGACTACGAGCAGTACTTC. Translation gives CASTPAPQDYEQYF.

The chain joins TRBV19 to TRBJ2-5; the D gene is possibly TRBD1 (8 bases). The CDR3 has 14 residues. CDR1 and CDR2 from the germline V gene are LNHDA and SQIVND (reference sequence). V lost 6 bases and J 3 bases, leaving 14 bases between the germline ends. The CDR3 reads CASRHRGGEETQYF. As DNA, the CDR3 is TGTGCCAGTAGACACAGGGGGGGCGAAGAGACCCAGTACTTC.

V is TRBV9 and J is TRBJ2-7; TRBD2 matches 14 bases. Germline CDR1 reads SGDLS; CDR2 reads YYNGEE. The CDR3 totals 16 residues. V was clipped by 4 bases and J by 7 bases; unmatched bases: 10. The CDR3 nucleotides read TGTGCCAGCAGCTCGGGACTAGCGGGAGAACAGGGGGAGCAGTACTTC. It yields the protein CASSSGLAGEQGEQYF. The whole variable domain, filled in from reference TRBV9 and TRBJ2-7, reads DSGVTQTPKHLITATGQRVTLRCSPRSGDLSVYWYQQSLDQGLQFLIQYYNGEERAKGNILERFSAQQFPDLHSELNLSSLELGDSALYFCASSSGLAGEQGEQYFGPGTRLTVT.

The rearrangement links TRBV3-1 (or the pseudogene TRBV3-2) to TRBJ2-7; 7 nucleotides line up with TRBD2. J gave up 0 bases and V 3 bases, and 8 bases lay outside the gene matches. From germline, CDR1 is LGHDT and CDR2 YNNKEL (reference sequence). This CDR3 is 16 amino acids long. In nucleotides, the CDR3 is TGTGCCAGCAGCCAGACTCAGGGACTAAGCTCCTACGAGCAGTACTTC. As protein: CASSQTQGLSSYEQYF.

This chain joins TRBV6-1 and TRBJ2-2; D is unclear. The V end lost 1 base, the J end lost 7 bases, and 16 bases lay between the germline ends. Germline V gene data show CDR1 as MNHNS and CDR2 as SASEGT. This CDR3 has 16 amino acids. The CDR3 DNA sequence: TGTGCCAGCAGTGAAGTTAACGAAGCGCCGAACGGGGAGCTGTTTTTT. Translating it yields CASSEVNEAPNGELFF.

In DNA, the CDR3 is TGTGCCAGCAGCACGACACCAAACTATGGCTACACCTTC. Protein product: CASSTTPNYGYTF. The chain employs TRBV13 and TRBJ1-2, with D unclear. V was pared by 5 bases and J by 2 bases, with 9 bases between. CDR3 length: 13 residues. Per the germline V gene, CDR1 is PRHDT and CDR2 is FYEKMQ (reference sequence).

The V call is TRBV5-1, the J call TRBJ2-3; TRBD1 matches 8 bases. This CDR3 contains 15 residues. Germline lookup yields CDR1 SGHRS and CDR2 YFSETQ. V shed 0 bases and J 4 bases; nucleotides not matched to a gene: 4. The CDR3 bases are TGCGCCAGCAGCTTGGGACAGGGGATGGCAGATACGCAGTATTTT. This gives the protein CASSLGQGMADTQYF.

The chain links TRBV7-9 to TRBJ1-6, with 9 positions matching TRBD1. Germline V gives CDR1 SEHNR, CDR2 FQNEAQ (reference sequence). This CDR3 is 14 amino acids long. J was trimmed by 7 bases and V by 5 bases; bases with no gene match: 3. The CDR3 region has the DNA TGTGCCAGCAGCGGACAGGGGATAAATTCACCCCTCCACTTT. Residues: CASSGQGINSPLHF.

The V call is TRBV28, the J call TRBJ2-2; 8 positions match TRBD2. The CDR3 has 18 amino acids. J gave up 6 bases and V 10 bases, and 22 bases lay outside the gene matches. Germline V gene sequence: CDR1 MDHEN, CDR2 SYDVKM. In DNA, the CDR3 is TGTGCCACCCATCCCATCCGTACTAGCGGACCGTTGGCCGGGGAGCTGTTTTTT. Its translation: CATHPIRTSGPLAGELFF.

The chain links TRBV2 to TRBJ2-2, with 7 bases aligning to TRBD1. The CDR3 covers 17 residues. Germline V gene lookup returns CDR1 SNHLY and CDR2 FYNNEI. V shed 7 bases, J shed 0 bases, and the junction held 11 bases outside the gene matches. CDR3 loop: CASIRGQQYANTGELFF. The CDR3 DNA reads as TGTGCCAGCATAAGGGGACAGCAGTACGCGAACACCGGGGAGCTGTTTTTT.

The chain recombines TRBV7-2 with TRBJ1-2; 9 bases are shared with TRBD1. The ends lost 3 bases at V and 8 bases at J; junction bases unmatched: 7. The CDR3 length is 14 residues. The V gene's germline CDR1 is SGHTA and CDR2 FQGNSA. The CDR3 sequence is CASSFGDRVGGYTF. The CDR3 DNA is TGTGCCAGCAGCTTTGGGGACAGGGTAGGGGGCTACACCTTC.

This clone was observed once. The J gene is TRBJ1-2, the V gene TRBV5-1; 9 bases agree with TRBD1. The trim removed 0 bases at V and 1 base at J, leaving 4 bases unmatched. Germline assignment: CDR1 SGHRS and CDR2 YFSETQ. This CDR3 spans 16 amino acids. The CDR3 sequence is CASSLGGTGFNYGYTF. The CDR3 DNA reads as TGCGCCAGCAGCTTGGGCGGGACAGGGTTTAACTATGGCTACACCTTC.

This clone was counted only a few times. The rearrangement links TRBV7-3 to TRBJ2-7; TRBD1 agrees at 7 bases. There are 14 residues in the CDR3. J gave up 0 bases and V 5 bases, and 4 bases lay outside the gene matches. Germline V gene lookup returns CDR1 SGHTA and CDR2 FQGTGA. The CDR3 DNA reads TGTGCCAGCAGCCGGGACAGCAGCTCCTACGAGCAGTACTTC. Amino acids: CASSRDSSSYEQYF.

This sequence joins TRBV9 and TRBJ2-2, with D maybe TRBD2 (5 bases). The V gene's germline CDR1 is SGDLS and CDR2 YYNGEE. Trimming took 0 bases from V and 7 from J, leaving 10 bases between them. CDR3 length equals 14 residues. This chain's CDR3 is CASSVDGGSGELFF. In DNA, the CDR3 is TGTGCCAGCAGCGTAGATGGTGGGAGCGGGGAGCTGTTTTTT.

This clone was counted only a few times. The CDR3 coding sequence is TGTGCCTGGACCCCCACGGGTGGAAACACCATATATTTT. Translating it yields CAWTPTGGNTIYF. The V call is TRBV30, the J call TRBJ1-3; D uncertain. The germline V gene encodes CDR1 GTSNPN and CDR2 SVGIG (reference sequence). The germline V and J ends were trimmed by 4 bases and 3 bases, with 10 bases remaining between them. CDR3 length: 13 amino acids.

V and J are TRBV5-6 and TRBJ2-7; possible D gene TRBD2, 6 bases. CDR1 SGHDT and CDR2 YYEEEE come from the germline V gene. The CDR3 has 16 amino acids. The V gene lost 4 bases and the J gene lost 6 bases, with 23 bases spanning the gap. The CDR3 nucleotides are TGTGCCAGCAGCCTACGGTCCGGGGTTGGAGGGGTCGAGCAGTACTTC. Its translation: CASSLRSGVGGVEQYF.

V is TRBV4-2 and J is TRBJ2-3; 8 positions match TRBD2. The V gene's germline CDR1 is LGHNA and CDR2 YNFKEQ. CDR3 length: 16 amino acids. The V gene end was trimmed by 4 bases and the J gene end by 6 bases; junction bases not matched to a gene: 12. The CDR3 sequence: CASSPLPGLEADTQYF. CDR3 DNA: TGTGCCAGCAGCCCCTTACCGGGACTAGAGGCCGATACGCAGTATTTT.

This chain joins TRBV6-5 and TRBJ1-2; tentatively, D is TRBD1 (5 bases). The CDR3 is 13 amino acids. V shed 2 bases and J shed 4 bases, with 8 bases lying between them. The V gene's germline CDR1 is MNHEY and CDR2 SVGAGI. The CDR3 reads CASSYGGTYGYTF. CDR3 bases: TGTGCCAGCAGTTACGGAGGGACCTATGGCTACACCTTC.

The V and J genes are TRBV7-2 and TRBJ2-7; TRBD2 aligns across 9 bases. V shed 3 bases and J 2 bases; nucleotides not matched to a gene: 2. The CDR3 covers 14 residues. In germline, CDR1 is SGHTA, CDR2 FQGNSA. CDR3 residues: CASSFAGGAYEQYF. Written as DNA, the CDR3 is TGTGCCAGCAGCTTTGCGGGGGGGGCCTACGAGCAGTACTTC.

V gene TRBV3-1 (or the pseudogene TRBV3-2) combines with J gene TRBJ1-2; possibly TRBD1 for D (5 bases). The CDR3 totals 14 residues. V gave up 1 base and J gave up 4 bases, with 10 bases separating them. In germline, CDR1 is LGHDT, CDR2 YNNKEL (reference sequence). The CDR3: CASSQVSGAYGYTF. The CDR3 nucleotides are TGTGCCAGCAGCCAAGTGTCTGGGGCCTATGGCTACACCTTC.